This T cell receptor beta chain was sequenced for a study of cytomegalovirus exposure and HLA in healthy donors. Researchers ran the PCR with 60 Vbeta and 13 Jbeta primers. Per the authors' pipeline: Later, tens of millions of unique TCR beta chains were counted in an analysis, and roughly 11 million of them were shared. Method: immunoSEQ multiplex PCR; TCRdb's copy keeps in-frame clones and lacks some. Clone size and the V and J calls come from that table; the DNA yielded D and trimming. This listing includes approximately 110,000 clones. V shed 5 bases, J shed 2 bases, and the junction held 16 bases outside the gene matches. Germline V gives CDR1 PRHDT, CDR2 FYEKMQ (reference sequence). The CDR3 extends over 18 amino acids. Findings of the study overall: Presence/absence analyses treated sequencing depth as roughly uniform across donors.

Comments on this clone: Antigen: not known.

Specimen: PBMCs. The clonotype comes from a man younger than 45 in good health and CMV-seronegative. This rearrangement joins TRBV13 to TRBJ2-7; the match to TRBD1 covers 9 bases. The CDR3 loop is CASSVLQGAFSGTYEQYF. CDR3 bases: TGTGCCAGCAGCGTTTTACAGGGGGCGTTCTCGGGGACCTACGAGCAGTACTTC.